The rows below give T cell receptor beta chains drawn from one sample of a study of cytomegalovirus exposure and HLA in healthy donors. Profiling relied on immunoSEQ multiplex PCR, and the TCRdb table lists in-frame clones only, not all of them. The sample shows fewer than 150,000 clones, under 80% of them seen only once. Sequenced material: PBMCs. The receptor set was obtained from a woman in her 50s in good health and CMV-seropositive. Both conserved end residues are part of each CDR3. The D gene is left open where the match is weak.

v_gene	d_gene	CDR3aa
TRBV7-9	TRBD1	CASSPGTEAFF
TRBV18	TRBD2	CASSTWGGLDTDTQYF
TRBV11-2	NA	CASSLLGDTEAFF
TRBV10-1	TRBD2	CASSETSGGPETQYF
TRBV5-1	NA	CASSFGGPGANVLTF
TRBV5-1	NA	CASSLAGVIQGYTF
TRBV7-2	NA	CASRLQVMNTEAFF
TRBV6-1	NA	CASSELATEAFF
TRBV10-3	TRBD2	CATRTSGSGLFF
TRBV4-2	TRBD1	CASSQTGTGGEKLFF
TRBV18	TRBD1	CASSRDRVGQPQHF
TRBV27	NA	CASSWATANTGELFF